This T cell receptor (beta chain) was recovered during a study of blood T cell repertoires in COVID-19. Libraries were prepared by immunoSEQ multiplex PCR; TCRdb keeps only in-frame clonotypes and omits some of them. The sample lists 270,000 or so clones, around 81% occurring once. Germline CDR1 MNHNY, CDR2 SVGAGI (reference sequence). The CDR3 extends over 13 amino acids. V was shortened by 2 bases and J by 3 bases, with 5 bases between the two germline ends. This receptor was taken from a woman between 55 and 75 years old with active or convalescent COVID-19. This chain connects TRBV6-6 to TRBJ2-1; D call uncertain. Sequencing used peripheral blood. The CDR3 here is CASSYPGYNEQFF. The CDR3 nucleotides read TGTGCCAGCAGTTACCCAGGCTACAATGAGCAGTTCTTC.